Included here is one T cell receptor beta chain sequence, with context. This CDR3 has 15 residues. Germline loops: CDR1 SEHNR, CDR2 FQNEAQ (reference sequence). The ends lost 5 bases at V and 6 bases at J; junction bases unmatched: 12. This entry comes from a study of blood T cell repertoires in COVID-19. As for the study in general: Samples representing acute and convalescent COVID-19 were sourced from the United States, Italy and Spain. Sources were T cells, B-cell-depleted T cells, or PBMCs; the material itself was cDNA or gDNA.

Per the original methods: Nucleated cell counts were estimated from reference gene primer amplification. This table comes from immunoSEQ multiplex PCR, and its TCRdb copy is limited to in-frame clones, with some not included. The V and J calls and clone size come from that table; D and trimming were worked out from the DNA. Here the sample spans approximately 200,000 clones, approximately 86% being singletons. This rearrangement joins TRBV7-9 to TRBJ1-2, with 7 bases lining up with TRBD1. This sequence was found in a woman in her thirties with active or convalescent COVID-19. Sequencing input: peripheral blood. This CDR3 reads CASSRLTGTWNGYTF. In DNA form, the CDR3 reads TGTGCCAGCAGCCGACTGACAGGGACCTGGAATGGCTACACCTTC.